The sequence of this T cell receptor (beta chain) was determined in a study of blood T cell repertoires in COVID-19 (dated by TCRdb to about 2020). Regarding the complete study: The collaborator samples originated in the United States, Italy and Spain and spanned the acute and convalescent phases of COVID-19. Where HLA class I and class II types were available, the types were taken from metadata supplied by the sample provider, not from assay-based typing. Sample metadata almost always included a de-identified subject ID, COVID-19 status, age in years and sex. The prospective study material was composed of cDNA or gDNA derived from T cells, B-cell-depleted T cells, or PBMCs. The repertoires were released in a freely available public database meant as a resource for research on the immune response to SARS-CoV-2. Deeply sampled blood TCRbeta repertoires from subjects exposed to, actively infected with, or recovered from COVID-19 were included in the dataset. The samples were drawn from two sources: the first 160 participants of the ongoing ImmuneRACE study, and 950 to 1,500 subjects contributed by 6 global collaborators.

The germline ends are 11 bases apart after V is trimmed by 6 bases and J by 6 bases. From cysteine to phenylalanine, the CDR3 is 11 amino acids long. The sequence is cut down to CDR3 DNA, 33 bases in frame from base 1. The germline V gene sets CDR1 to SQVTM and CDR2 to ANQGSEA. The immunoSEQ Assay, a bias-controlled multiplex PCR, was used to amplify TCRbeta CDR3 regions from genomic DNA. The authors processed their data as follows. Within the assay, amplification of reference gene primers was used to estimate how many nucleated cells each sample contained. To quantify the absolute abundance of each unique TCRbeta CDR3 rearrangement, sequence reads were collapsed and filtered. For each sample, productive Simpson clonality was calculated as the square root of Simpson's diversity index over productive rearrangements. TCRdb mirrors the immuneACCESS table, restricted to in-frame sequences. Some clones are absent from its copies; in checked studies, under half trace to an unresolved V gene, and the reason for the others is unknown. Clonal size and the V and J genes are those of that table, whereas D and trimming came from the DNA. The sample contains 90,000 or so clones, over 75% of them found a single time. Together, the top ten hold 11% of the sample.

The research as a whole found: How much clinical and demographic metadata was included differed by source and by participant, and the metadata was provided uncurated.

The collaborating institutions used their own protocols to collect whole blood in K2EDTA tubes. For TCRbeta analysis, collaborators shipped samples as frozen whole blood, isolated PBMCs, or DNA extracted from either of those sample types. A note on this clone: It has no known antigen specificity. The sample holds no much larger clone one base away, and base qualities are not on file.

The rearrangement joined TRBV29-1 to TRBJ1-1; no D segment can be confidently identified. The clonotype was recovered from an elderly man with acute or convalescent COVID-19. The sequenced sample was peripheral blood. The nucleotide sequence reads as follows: TGCAGCGTGTTTCTGGGAGCTGAAGCTTTCTTT. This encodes CSVFLGAEAFF.